These 17 T cell receptor beta chains share one sample of origin, sequenced in a study of tumor and adjacent non-tumor tissue in lung cancer. The template was RNA from unsorted bulk tissue. Distant lung tissue was collected more than 3 cm away from the tumor edge. The library came from three nested PCR rounds adapted from ARM-PCR protocols. TCRdb processed the multiplex PCR reads anew with MiXCR; each CDR3 protein has one entry. The sample contains fewer than 90,000 distinct CDR3 sequences, around three quarters of which appear only once. Source material: distant non-tumor lung tissue. The receptors were gathered from a woman between 45 and 65 years old with non-small cell lung cancer.

A word on this clonotype: The conserved closing phenylalanine or tryptophan is absent in this CDR3, likely reflecting a read error. The CDR3 DNA reads TGTGCCAGCAGTGAAGCGACCTTTAATAACAGGGTTCATCAGCCCCAGCATTGT. This codes for CASSEATFNNRVHQPQHC. The chain combines TRBV6-1 with TRBJ1-5; D is perhaps TRBD1 (6 bases). CDR1 is MNHNS and CDR2 is SASEGT in the germline V gene. Trimming left V 0 bases short and J 5 bases short, with 20 bases between. This CDR3 is 18 amino acids long.

To note about this clonotype: A clone one base away is much larger, so this may be a read error. The chain joins TRBV6-4 to TRBJ2-2; the D gene is possibly TRBD1 (6 bases). Between the trimmed V and J ends, which lost 5 bases and 4 bases, there was a span of 11 bases. This CDR3 is built from 14 residues. In germline, CDR1 is MRHNA, CDR2 SNTAGT. CDR3 DNA: TGTGCCAGCAGTACCGGGACAATCACCGGGGAGCTGTTTTTT. This gives the protein CASSTGTITGELFF.

The CDR3 sequence: CASSLERSQHQHF. Here the CDR3 DNA reads TGTGCCAGCAGCTTAGAAAGGAGCCAGCATCAGCATTTT. The rearrangement joins TRBV11-2 to TRBJ1-5, with D hard to call. Germline-derived CDR1 and CDR2 are SGHAT and FQNNGV. Trimming shortened V by 0 bases and J by 13 bases, and 13 bases separated the two germline ends. This CDR3 has 13 amino acids.

The chain couples TRBV12-3 or TRBV12-4 to TRBJ2-2; D perhaps matches TRBD2 (5 bases). Trimming shortened V by 7 bases and J by 5 bases, and 23 bases separated the two germline ends. The CDR3 loop spans 17 amino acids. In nucleotides, the CDR3 is TGTGCCAGCACCGGTCTCAGCGGAGCTCCGGGAACCGGGGAGCTGTTTTTT. It translates to CASTGLSGAPGTGELFF.

Of note for this clonotype: Just one base apart from a much larger clone, this may be a read error. This sequence joins TRBV20-1 and TRBJ2-7; the match to TRBD1 covers 9 bases. This CDR3 contains 15 residues. Trimming took 5 bases from V and 3 from J; bases not matched to a gene: 11. Germline-derived CDR1 and CDR2 are DFQATT and SNEGSKA (reference sequence). This CDR3 reads CSARETGGTIYEQYF. As DNA, the CDR3 is TGCAGTGCTCGCGAGACAGGGGGGACAATCTACGAGCAGTACTTC.

This clonotype was observed at least ten times. V usage is TRBV5-1 and J usage is TRBJ1-6; D ambiguous. The CDR3 is made up of 15 amino acids. V lost 0 bases and J 3 bases, leaving 7 bases between the germline ends. Germline-derived CDR1 and CDR2 are SGHRS and YFSETQ. In nucleotides, the CDR3 is TGCGCCAGCAGCTTGGAGGCAGGCTATAATTCACCCCTCCACTTT. Protein sequence: CASSLEAGYNSPLHF.

Worth noting for this clonotype: The junction departs from the called germline gene at one end, perhaps through a read error. This sequence joins TRBV12-3 or TRBV12-4 and TRBJ1-5; D perhaps matches TRBD1 (6 bases). There are 16 residues in the CDR3. The CDR3 reads CASSPGQTVSKQPQDF. The CDR3 DNA follows: TGTGCCAGCAGTCCGGGACAAACAGTAAGCAAACAGCCCCAAGATTTT.

On this clonotype itself: One end of the junction does not line up with germline, which may come from a read error. The rearrangement uses TRBV5-5 and TRBJ2-3; D possibly corresponds to TRBD1 (6 bases). Germline CDR1 and CDR2: SGHKS and YYEKEE (reference sequence). The CDR3 runs to 15 residues. The CDR3 bases are TGTGCCAGCAGCTCCGGACAGAATATCACAGATACGCACTATTTT. This translates into CASSSGQNITDTHYF.

The sample holds a few counts of this clonotype. At one of its ends the junction is not consistent with the germline gene, which may arise from a read error. The V call is TRBV4-1, the J call TRBJ1-5; no clear D gene. Germline CDR1 reads MGHRA; CDR2 reads YSYEKL. The CDR3 contains 16 residues. The CDR3 sequence is CASSQVPGGSNQPKHF. The CDR3 coding sequence is TGCGCCAGCAGCCAAGTTCCGGGAGGGAGCAATCAGCCCAAGCATTTT.

Worth noting for this clonotype: Germline and junction disagree at one end, which may indicate a read error. The J gene is TRBJ1-1, the V gene TRBV5-6, with 9 bases aligning to TRBD1. CDR1 and CDR2 (germline): SGHDT, YYEEEE. The CDR3 is 12 residues long. CDR3 DNA: TGCGCCAGCAGCGGACAGGGGACGGTGGCTTTCTTT. Translating it yields CASSGQGTVAFF.

This sequence joins TRBV5-6 and TRBJ2-5; D is unresolved. The germline CDR1 and CDR2 sequences are SGHDT and YYEEEE. V was shortened by 5 bases and J by 8 bases, with 7 bases between the two germline ends. There are 10 residues in the CDR3. The DNA for the CDR3 is TGTGCCAGCAGTAACAACACCCAGTACTTC. It yields the protein CASSNNTQYF.

This clonotype was seen a few times. One end of the junction fails to match germline, which may point to a read error. The V and J genes are TRBV30 and TRBJ1-1; weak D call: TRBD1 (5 bases). From germline, CDR1 is GTSNPN and CDR2 SVGIG (reference sequence). The CDR3 extends over 14 amino acids. The CDR3 sequence: CAWSRRQPSTEASF. The CDR3, as DNA: TGTGCCTGGAGTAGGAGACAGCCCAGCACTGAAGCTTCCTTT.

Points on this clonotype: One end of the junction is discordant with germline, which a read error may explain. The gene calls are TRBV6-6 and TRBJ2-5; the D call may be TRBD1 or TRBD2 (5 bases each). The CDR3 is 14 amino acids. Germline assignment: CDR1 MNHNY and CDR2 SVGAGI (reference sequence). CDR3 loop: CAISYVGDLETQCF. In DNA, the CDR3 is TGTGCCATCAGTTACGTGGGGGACCTGGAGACCCAGTGCTTC.

To note about this clonotype: The junction departs from the called germline gene at one end, perhaps through a read error. The chain combines TRBV11-2 with TRBJ2-3; 8 bases are shared with TRBD2. Germline CDR1 reads SGHAT; CDR2 reads FQNNGV. This CDR3 is built from 19 residues. CDR3 in DNA: TGTGCGAGCAGCATCAGACTAACGGGAGGGAAATTCGGCACAGATACGCAATATTTT. Translated, it gives CASSIRLTGGKFGTDTQYF.

This clonotype was counted once. With a much larger clone just one base away, this may be a read error. No conserved phenylalanine or tryptophan ends this CDR3, so it is likely a read error. This sequence joins TRBV28 and TRBJ2-7; D is uncertain. Per the germline V gene, CDR1 is MDHEN and CDR2 is SYDVKM. This CDR3 contains 14 residues. Trimming removed 4 bases at V and 2 bases at J, with 12 bases between. CDR3 DNA: TGTGCCAGCAGTTCCCCGGGTTATGCCTACGAGCAGTACTTG. Translated, it gives CASSSPGYAYEQYL.

The V call is TRBV6-2 or TRBV6-3, the J call TRBJ2-4; D unresolved. Germline V gene lookup returns CDR1 MNHEY and CDR2 SVGEGT. V lost 10 bases and J 7 bases, leaving 8 bases between the germline ends. This CDR3 comprises 10 residues. CDR3 residues: CAICRNIQYF. CDR3 sequence (DNA): TGTGCCATCTGCAGGAACATTCAGTACTTC.

The CDR3 region has the DNA TGTGCCAGCAGTTACTCCCAGGGAGTTCACCCCCAGCATTTT. Translating gives CASSYSQGVHPQHF. The J gene is TRBJ1-5, the V gene TRBV6-5; D is possibly TRBD1 (5 bases). Trimming removed 0 bases at V and 10 bases at J, with 13 bases between. The germline V gene has CDR1 MNHEY and CDR2 SVGAGI. There are 14 residues in the CDR3.